This T cell receptor (beta chain) was captured in a study of T cell responses to AZD1222 COVID-19 vaccine. Study as a whole: Some second doses came at about 4 weeks and others at about 12 weeks; these were pooled.

Regarding the study as a whole: Every sample of the repertoires postdated the peak T cell response. Nearly half of spike-specific TCRs reportedly target unmutated variant regions.

J was trimmed by 6 bases and V by 6 bases; bases with no gene match: 5. Germline V gene sequence: CDR1 MNHEY, CDR2 SVGEGT. The CDR3 has 14 amino acids. TCRdb's table, derived via immunoSEQ multiplex PCR, lists solely in-frame clones and lacks some. The sample holds about 150,000 clones, more than 90% seen once. About this clone: Its antigen is unknown.

The material sequenced was peripheral blood, taken on day 0 of AZD1222 vaccination. This sequence joins TRBV6-2 or TRBV6-3 and TRBJ1-1, with TRBD1 matching 12 bases. This receptor was obtained from an adult in good health. The CDR3 sequence is CASSQGQGAAEAFF. As DNA, the CDR3 is TGTGCCAGCAGCCAGGGACAGGGGGCGGCTGAAGCTTTCTTT.